This entry lists 23 T cell receptor beta chains sequenced from one sample in a study of breast tumors, draining lymph nodes, adjacent tissues. TCRdb itself ran the multiplex PCR reads through MiXCR, one entry per CDR3 protein. The table shows tens of thousands of distinct CDR3 sequences, with more than 25% occurring only once. The lymph nodes were axillary draining lymph nodes from breast cancer patients. Sequencing was performed on axillary lymph node tissue. The receptors were sampled from a female donor with breast cancer. Some clones in this sample may be carry-over from other donors' samples.

This clonotype was seen ten or more times. CDR3: CASSPEEANYGYTF. As DNA, the CDR3 is TGTGCCAGCAGCCCCGAGGAGGCTAACTATGGCTACACCTTC. The rearrangement links TRBV9 to TRBJ1-2; unclear D gene. The germline CDR1 and CDR2 sequences are SGDLS and YYNGEE. This CDR3 comprises 14 residues. The ends were cut back, 4 bases at V and 0 bases at J, with 10 bases in the middle.

CDR3 in amino acids: CASRPGLAGEVEQFF. CDR3 nucleotides: TGTGCCAGCAGGCCGGGACTAGCGGGAGAGGTTGAGCAGTTCTTC. The chain recombines TRBV2 with TRBJ2-1; 14 bases are shared with TRBD2. V lost 6 bases to trimming and J lost 9 bases; unmatched junction nucleotides: 7. Germline CDR1 SNHLY, CDR2 FYNNEI. CDR3 size: 15 residues.

This rearrangement joins TRBV20-1 to TRBJ1-1; D gene unclear. The CDR3 has 12 amino acids. V was shortened by 6 bases and J by 4 bases, with 12 bases between the two germline ends. Per germline, CDR1 DFQATT and CDR2 SNEGSKA (reference sequence). CDR3 in amino acids: CSARREGTEAFF. CDR3 DNA sequence: TGCAGTGCAAGACGGGAAGGCACTGAAGCTTTCTTT.

This clonotype showed up just once. V and J are TRBV7-2 and TRBJ2-5; D is ambiguous. Germline-derived CDR1 and CDR2 are SGHTA and FQGNSA. Trimming stripped 0 bases from V and 8 bases from J, with 4 bases between. The CDR3 is 11 amino acids. DNA for the CDR3: TGTGCCAGCAGCTTAGCGTACACCCAGTACTTC. It codes for CASSLAYTQYF.

Note on this clonotype: This could be a read error, since a much larger clone is one nucleotide away. This rearrangement joins TRBV6-5 to TRBJ2-1; no definite D call. The ends were cut back, 9 bases at V and 7 bases at J, with 10 bases in the middle. CDR3 size: 11 residues. CDR1 is MNHEY and CDR2 is SVGAGI in the germline V gene. Here the CDR3 reads CASGLGNEQFF. Here the CDR3 DNA reads TGTGCCAGTGGGCTGGGTAATGAGCAGTTCTTC.

This clonotype appeared many times. This may stem from a read error, because a much larger clone lies one nucleotide away. This CDR3 is CASSHSIWGEQYF. In DNA form, the CDR3 reads TGTGCCAGCAGTCACTCGATCTGGGGTGAGCAGTACTTC. The chain employs TRBV6-5 and TRBJ2-7; D ambiguous. The length of the CDR3 is 13 residues. The V gene's germline CDR1 is MNHEY and CDR2 SVGAGI.

About this clonotype itself: Relative to the germline gene, one junction end is altered; a read error may explain this. V is TRBV9 and J is TRBJ2-3; perhaps TRBD2 as D (5 bases). The V gene's germline CDR1 is SGDLS and CDR2 YYNGEE. The CDR3 has 13 residues. The CDR3 nucleotides read TGTGCCAGCAGCGTTGGGAGCACAGATACGCAGTGCTTT. Its protein product is CASSVGSTDTQCF.

This clonotype appeared a few times. A much larger clonotype is one base distant, so this may be a read error. The chain recombines TRBV5-6 with TRBJ2-7, with a tentative D call TRBD2 (6 bases). The CDR3 sequence is 15 residues long. CDR1 and CDR2 (germline): SGHDT, YYEEEE. The ends were cut back, 4 bases at V and 2 bases at J, with 16 bases in the middle. The CDR3 reads CASSASSASTYEQYF. As DNA, the CDR3 is TGTGCCAGCAGCGCGTCTAGCGCGAGTACCTACGAGCAGTACTTC. Full variable domain (missing parts from reference TRBV5-6 and TRBJ2-7): DAGVTQSPTHLIKTRGQQVTLRCSPKSGHDTVSWYQQALGQGPQFIFQYYEEEERQRGNFPDRFSGHQFPNYSSELNVNALLLGDSALYLCASSASSASTYEQYFGPGTRLTVT.

There are many counts of this clonotype. V usage is TRBV29-1 and J usage is TRBJ1-2, with TRBD1 matching over 8 bases. CDR1 is SQVTM, CDR2 ANQGSEA, per germline. This CDR3 is 14 amino acids long. The ends lost 3 bases at V and 2 bases at J; junction bases unmatched: 5. CDR3 residues: CSVEFWDRNYGYTF. CDR3 DNA: TGCAGCGTTGAGTTTTGGGACAGGAACTATGGCTACACCTTC.

This clonotype was seen at least ten times. The chain joins TRBV20-1 to TRBJ2-7; 7 bases agree with TRBD2. CDR1 and CDR2 (germline): DFQATT, SNEGSKA (reference sequence). This CDR3 contains 13 residues. V lost 2 bases, J lost 2 bases, and 3 bases stayed unmatched. The CDR3 sequence is CSARLGRAYEQYF. The CDR3 DNA sequence: TGCAGTGCTAGACTTGGGAGGGCCTACGAGCAGTACTTC.

The table lists this clonotype with a few counts. One base away lies a much larger clone, so this may be a sequencing read error. The chain employs TRBV19 and TRBJ2-5; D is possibly TRBD1 or TRBD2 (5 bases each). Germline CDR1 LNHDA, CDR2 SQIVND (reference sequence). The CDR3 consists of 17 residues. The CDR3 spells CASSIPPRGGRQETQSF. In nucleotides, the CDR3 is TGTGCCAGTAGTATTCCCCCCCGGGGCGGTCGGCAAGAGACCCAGTCCTTC.

This clonotype was recorded at least ten times. V is TRBV6-5 and J is TRBJ1-6; 7 bases agree with TRBD1. CDR1 MNHEY and CDR2 SVGAGI come from the germline V gene. The CDR3 covers 13 residues. V lost 8 bases to trimming and J lost 8 bases; unmatched junction nucleotides: 6. This CDR3 reads CASGGTVYSPLHF. In DNA form, the CDR3 reads TGTGCCAGCGGGGGGACAGTTTATTCACCCCTCCACTTT.

The sample holds many counts of this clonotype. The V and J genes are TRBV4-3 and TRBJ1-6; D remains ambiguous. V lost 0 bases to trimming and J lost 9 bases, with 12 bases between them. The CDR3 loop spans 15 amino acids. Germline V lookup: CDR1 LGHNA, CDR2 YSLEER. The DNA of the CDR3 is TGCGCCAGCAGCCAAGATTCTGGAGGTGGTTCACCCCTCCACTTT. Translating it yields CASSQDSGGGSPLHF.

In this sample, this clonotype turned up once. Because it lacks the conserved phenylalanine or tryptophan at the end, this CDR3 is likely a read error. The genes are TRBV10-3 and TRBJ1-4; weak D call: TRBD1 (5 bases). In germline, CDR1 is ENHRY, CDR2 SYGVKD. The CDR3 length is 13 residues. V shed 6 bases and J shed 8 bases, with 13 bases lying between them. The DNA of the CDR3 is TGTGCCATCAGCCGGGACTGGCGGGAAAAACTGTTTCTT. Amino acids: CAISRDWREKLFL.

This clonotype has a count of ten or more. The DNA for the CDR3 is TGTGCCAGCTGCGGTCTAGCCTTAGATACGCAGTATTTT. Protein sequence: CASCGLALDTQYF. This sequence joins TRBV6-1 and TRBJ2-3, with D perhaps matching TRBD2 (5 bases). V gave up 8 bases and J gave up 5 bases, with 14 bases separating them. Germline V gene lookup returns CDR1 MNHNS and CDR2 SASEGT. The length of the CDR3 is 13 residues.

This clonotype came up many times. This chain joins TRBV20-1 and TRBJ2-3, with TRBD2 identical over 8 bases. V lost 5 bases, J lost 2 bases, and 0 bases stayed unmatched. This CDR3 comprises 12 residues. Per germline, CDR1 DFQATT and CDR2 SNEGSKA (reference sequence). This CDR3 reads CSAGLATDTQYF. The CDR3 nucleotides read TGCAGTGCTGGACTAGCCACAGATACGCAGTATTTT.

This clonotype has a count of ten or more. The chain carries TRBV27 and TRBJ2-7; 9 bases are shared with TRBD2. Germline-derived CDR1 and CDR2 are MNHEY and SMNVEV (reference sequence). The ends lost 3 bases at V and 7 bases at J; junction bases unmatched: 4. The CDR3 sequence is 13 residues long. CDR3 nucleotide sequence: TGTGCCAGCAGTTTTGCGGGAGGGTGGGAGCAGTACTTC. Translation: CASSFAGGWEQYF.

J is TRBJ2-1 and V is TRBV12-5; D perhaps matches TRBD2 (6 bases). Germline V CDR1 and CDR2: LGHNT, FRNRAP. Trimming cost V 5 bases and J 5 bases, with 19 bases left between them. The CDR3 is 16 residues long. The CDR3 sequence is CASGHPDGGEDNEQFF. CDR3 DNA sequence: TGTGCTAGTGGTCACCCCGACGGGGGAGAGGACAATGAGCAGTTCTTC.

Of note for this clonotype: A junction end diverges from the germline sequence, so it may reflect a read error. The rearrangement links TRBV14 to TRBJ2-2, with D maybe TRBD2 (5 bases). This CDR3 has 13 residues. Germline CDR1 reads SGHDN; CDR2 reads FVKESK. The CDR3 DNA follows: TGTGCCAGCAGCCAACTATTCATTGGGGAGCTGTTCTTT. Translating it yields CASSQLFIGELFF.

This clonotype was recorded many times. CDR3 region: CSARDKKGAEGYTF. The CDR3 bases are TGCAGTGCTAGAGATAAGAAGGGAGCAGAAGGCTACACCTTC. The chain links TRBV20-1 to TRBJ1-2; D not resolved. The germline CDR1 and CDR2 sequences are DFQATT and SNEGSKA (reference sequence). Trimming removed 0 bases from V and 8 bases from J, with 16 bases in between. The CDR3 has 14 residues.

This clonotype was seen at least ten times. This chain connects TRBV7-2 to TRBJ1-6; D is possibly TRBD1 (5 bases). V was cut by 5 bases and J by 7 bases, with 15 bases left in between. Germline values: CDR1 SGHTA, CDR2 FQGNSA. CDR3 length: 15 amino acids. Here the CDR3 DNA reads TGTGCCAGCAGCCTATCAGGGATCGGAAATTCACCCCTCCACTTT. Translated: CASSLSGIGNSPLHF.

As concerns this clonotype: Its ends do not fully match the called genes, so a read error is possible. The CDR3 loop is CASRTWNTGGLFF. The CDR3 DNA is TGTGCCAGCAGAACCTGGAACACCGGGGGGCTGTTTTTC. The rearrangement joins TRBV5-4 to TRBJ2-2; the D gene is possibly TRBD2 (7 bases). This CDR3 contains 13 residues. Germline lookup yields CDR1 SGHNT and CDR2 YYREEE (reference sequence).

V usage is TRBV9 and J usage is TRBJ2-2; D gene unclear. Germline V gene data show CDR1 as SGDLS and CDR2 as YYNGEE. Trimming took 0 bases from V and 7 from J, leaving 4 bases between them. CDR3 size: 12 residues. CDR3 in DNA: TGTGCCAGCAGCGTAGTCAACGGGGAGCTGTTTTTT. Amino acid sequence: CASSVVNGELFF.